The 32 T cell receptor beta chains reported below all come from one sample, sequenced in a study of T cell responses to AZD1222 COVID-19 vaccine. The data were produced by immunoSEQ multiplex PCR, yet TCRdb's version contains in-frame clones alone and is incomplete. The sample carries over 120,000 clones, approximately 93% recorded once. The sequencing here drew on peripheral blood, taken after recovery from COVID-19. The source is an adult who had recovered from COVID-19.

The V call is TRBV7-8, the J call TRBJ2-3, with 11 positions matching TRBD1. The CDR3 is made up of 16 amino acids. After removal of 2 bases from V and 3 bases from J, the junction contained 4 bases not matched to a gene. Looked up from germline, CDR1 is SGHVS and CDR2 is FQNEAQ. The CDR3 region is CASSLRGQGGTDTQYF. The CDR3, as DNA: TGTGCCAGCAGCTTACGGGGACAGGGGGGTACAGATACGCAGTATTTT.

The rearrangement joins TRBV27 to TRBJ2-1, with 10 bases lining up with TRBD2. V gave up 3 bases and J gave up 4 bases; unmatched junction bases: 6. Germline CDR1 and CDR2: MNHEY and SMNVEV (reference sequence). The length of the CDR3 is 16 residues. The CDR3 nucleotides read TGTGCCAGCAGTTTCCTAGCGGGAGCAAGTTACAATGAGCAGTTCTTC. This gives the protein CASSFLAGASYNEQFF.

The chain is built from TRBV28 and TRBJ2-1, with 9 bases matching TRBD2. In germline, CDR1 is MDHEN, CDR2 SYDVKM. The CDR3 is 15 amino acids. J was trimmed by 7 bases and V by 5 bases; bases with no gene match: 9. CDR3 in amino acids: CASSRSGRPRNEQFF. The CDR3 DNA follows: TGTGCCAGCAGTAGAAGCGGGAGGCCAAGGAATGAGCAGTTCTTC.

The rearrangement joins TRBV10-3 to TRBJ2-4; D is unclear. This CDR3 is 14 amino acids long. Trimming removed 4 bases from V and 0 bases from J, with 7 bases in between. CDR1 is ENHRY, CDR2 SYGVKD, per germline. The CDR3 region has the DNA TGTGCCATCAGTGGAGGTTTAGCCAAAAACATTCAGTACTTC. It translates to CAISGGLAKNIQYF.

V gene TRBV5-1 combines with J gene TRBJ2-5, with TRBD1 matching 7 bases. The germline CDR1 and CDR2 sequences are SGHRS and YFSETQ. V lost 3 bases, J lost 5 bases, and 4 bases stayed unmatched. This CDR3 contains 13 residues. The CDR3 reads CASSSTGSETQYF. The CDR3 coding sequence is TGCGCCAGCAGCTCGACAGGGTCCGAGACCCAGTACTTC.

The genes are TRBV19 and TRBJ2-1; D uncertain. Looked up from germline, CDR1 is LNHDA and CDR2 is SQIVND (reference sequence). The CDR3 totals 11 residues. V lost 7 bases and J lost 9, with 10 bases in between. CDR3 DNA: TGTGCCAGTACGGGCGGTACTGAGCAGTTCTTC. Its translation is CASTGGTEQFF. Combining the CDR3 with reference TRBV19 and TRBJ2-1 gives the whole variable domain DGGITQSPKYLFRKEGQNVTLSCEQNLNHDAMYWYRQDPGQGLRLIYYSQIVNDFQKGDIAEGYSVSREKKESFPLTVTSAQKNPTAFYLCASTGGTEQFFGPGTRLTVL.

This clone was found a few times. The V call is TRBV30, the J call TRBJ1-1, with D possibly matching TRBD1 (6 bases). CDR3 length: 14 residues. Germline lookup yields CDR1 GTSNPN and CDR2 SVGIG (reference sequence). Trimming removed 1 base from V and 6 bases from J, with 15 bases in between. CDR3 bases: TGTGCCTGGAGTGAGTACAGGGATAGGGCTGAAGCTTTCTTT. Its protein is CAWSEYRDRAEAFF.

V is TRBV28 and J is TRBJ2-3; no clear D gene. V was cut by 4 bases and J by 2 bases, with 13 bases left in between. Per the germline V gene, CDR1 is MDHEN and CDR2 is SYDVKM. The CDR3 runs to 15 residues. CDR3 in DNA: TGTGCCAGCAGTTGGCTCCGGAGCTTCACAGATACGCAGTATTTT. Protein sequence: CASSWLRSFTDTQYF.

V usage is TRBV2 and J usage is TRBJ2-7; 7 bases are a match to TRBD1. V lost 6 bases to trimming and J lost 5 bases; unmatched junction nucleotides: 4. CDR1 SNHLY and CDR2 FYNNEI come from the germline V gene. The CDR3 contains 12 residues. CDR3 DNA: TGTGCCAGCAGCGGACAGGTGAACGAGCAGTACTTC. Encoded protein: CASSGQVNEQYF.

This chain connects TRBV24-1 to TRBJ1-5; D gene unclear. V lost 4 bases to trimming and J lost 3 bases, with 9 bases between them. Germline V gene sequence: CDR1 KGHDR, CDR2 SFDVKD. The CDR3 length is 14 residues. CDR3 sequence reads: CATSEAGVNQPQHF. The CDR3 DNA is TGTGCCACCAGTGAGGCGGGAGTCAATCAGCCCCAGCATTTT.

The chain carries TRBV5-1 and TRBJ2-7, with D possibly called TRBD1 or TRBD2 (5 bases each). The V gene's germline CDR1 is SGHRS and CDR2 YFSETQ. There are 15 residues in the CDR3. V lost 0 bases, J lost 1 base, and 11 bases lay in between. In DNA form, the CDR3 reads TGCGCCAGCAGCTTGGATTCCGGGGCTTCCTACGAGCAGTACTTC. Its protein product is CASSLDSGASYEQYF.

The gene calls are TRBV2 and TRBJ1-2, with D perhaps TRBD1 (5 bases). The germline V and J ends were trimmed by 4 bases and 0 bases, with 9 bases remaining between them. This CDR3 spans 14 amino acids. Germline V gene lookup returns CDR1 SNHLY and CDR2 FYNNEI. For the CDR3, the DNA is TGTGCCAGCAGTGGCCTGGGGGCTAACTATGGCTACACCTTC. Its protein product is CASSGLGANYGYTF.

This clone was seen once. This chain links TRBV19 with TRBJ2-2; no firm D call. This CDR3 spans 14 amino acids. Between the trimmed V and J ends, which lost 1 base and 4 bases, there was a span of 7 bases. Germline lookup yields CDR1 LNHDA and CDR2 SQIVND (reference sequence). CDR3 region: CASSIGLTTGELFF. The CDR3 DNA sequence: TGTGCCAGTAGTATAGGACTGACCACCGGGGAGCTGTTTTTT.

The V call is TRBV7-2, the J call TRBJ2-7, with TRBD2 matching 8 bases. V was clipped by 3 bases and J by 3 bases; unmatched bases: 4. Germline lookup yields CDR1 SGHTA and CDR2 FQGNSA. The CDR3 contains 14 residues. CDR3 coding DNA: TGTGCCAGCAGCTTCAGCGGGAGCGGCTACGAGCAGTACTTC. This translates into CASSFSGSGYEQYF. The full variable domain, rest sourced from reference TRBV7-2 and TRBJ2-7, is GAGVSQSPSNKVTEKGKDVELRCDPISGHTALYWYRQSLGQGLEFLIYFQGNSAPDKSGLPSDRFSAERTGGSVSTLTIQRTQQEDSAVYLCASSFSGSGYEQYFGPGTRLTVT.

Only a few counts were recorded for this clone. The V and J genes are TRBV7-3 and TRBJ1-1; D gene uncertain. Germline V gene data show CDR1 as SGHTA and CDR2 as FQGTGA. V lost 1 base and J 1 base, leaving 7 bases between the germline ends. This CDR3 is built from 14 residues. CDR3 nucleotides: TGTGCCAGCAGCTTAATGGCAGGGAACACTGAAGCTTTCTTT. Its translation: CASSLMAGNTEAFF.

The CDR3: CASSLGPLEQYF. The CDR3 nucleotides are TGTGCCAGCAGCTTAGGCCCCCTCGAGCAGTACTTC. V is TRBV11-2 and J is TRBJ2-7; D is unclear. Germline assignment: CDR1 SGHAT and CDR2 FQNNGV. The CDR3 sequence is 12 residues long. V lost 1 base and J 6 bases, leaving 7 bases between the germline ends.

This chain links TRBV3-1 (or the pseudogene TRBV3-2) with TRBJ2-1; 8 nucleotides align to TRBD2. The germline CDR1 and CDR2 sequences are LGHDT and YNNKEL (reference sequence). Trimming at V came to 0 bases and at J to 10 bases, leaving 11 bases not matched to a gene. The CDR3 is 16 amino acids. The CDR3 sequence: CASSQENLAGLGEQFF. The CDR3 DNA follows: TGTGCCAGCAGCCAAGAAAATCTAGCGGGCCTAGGCGAGCAGTTCTTC.

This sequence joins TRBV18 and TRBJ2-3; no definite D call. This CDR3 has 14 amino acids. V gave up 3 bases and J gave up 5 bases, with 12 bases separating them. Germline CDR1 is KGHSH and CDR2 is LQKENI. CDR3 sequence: CASSPGPPEDTQYF. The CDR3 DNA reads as TGTGCCAGCTCACCGGGTCCCCCGGAAGATACGCAGTATTTT.

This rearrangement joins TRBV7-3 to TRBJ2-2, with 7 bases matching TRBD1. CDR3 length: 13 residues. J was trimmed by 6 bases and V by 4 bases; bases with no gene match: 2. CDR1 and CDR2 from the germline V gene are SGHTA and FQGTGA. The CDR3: CASSYQGAGELFF. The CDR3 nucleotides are TGTGCCAGCAGCTATCAGGGGGCCGGGGAGCTGTTTTTT.

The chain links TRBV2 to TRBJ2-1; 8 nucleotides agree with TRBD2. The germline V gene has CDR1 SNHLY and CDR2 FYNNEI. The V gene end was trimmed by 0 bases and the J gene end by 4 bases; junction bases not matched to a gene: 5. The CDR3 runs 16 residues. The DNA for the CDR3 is TGTGCCAGCAGTGAAGCAGGGACTAGGCGGTACAATGAGCAGTTCTTC. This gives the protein CASSEAGTRRYNEQFF. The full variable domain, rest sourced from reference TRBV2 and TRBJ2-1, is EPEVTQTPSHQVTQMGQEVILRCVPISNHLYFYWYRQILGQKVEFLVSFYNNEISEKSEIFDDQFSVERPDGSNFTLKIRSTKLEDSAMYFCASSEAGTRRYNEQFFGPGTRLTVL.

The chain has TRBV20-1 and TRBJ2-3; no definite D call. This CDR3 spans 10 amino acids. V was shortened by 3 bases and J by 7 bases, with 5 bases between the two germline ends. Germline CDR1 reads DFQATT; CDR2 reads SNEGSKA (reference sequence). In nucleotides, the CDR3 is TGCAGTGCTAGCCTCTATACGCAGTATTTT. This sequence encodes CSASLYTQYF.

The DNA of the CDR3 is TGTGCCAGCAGTGTTGGCCTGTACACTGAAGCTTTCTTT. Its protein product is CASSVGLYTEAFF. The chain recombines TRBV2 with TRBJ1-1; no clear D. This CDR3 is 13 amino acids long. V was trimmed by 4 bases and J by 3 bases, leaving 9 bases between them. Germline V CDR1 and CDR2: SNHLY, FYNNEI.

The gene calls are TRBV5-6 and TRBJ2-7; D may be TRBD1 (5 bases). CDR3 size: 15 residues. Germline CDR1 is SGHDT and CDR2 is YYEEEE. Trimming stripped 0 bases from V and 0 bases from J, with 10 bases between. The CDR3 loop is CASSLAERGSYEQYF. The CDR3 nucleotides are TGTGCCAGCAGCTTGGCCGAAAGGGGCTCCTACGAGCAGTACTTC.

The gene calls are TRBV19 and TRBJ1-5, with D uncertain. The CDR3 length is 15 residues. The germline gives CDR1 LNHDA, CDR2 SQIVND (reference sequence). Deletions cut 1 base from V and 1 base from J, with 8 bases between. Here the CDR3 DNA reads TGTGCCAGTAGTATAGCCCGAGGCAGCAATCAGCCCCAGCATTTT. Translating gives CASSIARGSNQPQHF.

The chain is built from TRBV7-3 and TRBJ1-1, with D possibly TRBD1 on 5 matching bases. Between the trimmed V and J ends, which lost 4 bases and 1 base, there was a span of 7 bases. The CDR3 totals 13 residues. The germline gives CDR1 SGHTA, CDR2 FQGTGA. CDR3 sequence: CASSSTENTEAFF. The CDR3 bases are TGTGCCAGCAGCTCGACAGAGAACACTGAAGCTTTCTTT. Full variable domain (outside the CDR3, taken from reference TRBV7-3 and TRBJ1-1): GAGVSQTPSNKVTEKGKYVELRCDPISGHTALYWYRQSLGQGPEFLIYFQGTGAADDSGLPNDRFFAVRPEGSVSTLKIQRTERGDSAVYLCASSSTENTEAFFGQGTRLTVV.

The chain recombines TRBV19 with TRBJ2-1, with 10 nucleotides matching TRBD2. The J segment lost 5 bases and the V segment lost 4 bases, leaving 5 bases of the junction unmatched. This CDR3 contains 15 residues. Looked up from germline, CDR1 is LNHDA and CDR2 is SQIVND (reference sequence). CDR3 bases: TGTGCCAGTAGTACCCCAGCGGGAGGGCACAATGAGCAGTTCTTC. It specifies CASSTPAGGHNEQFF.

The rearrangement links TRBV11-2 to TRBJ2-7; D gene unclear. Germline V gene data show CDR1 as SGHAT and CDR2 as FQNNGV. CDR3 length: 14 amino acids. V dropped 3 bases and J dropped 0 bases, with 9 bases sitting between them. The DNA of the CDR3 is TGTGCCAGCAGCTTTCGCCCGAGCTCCTACGAGCAGTACTTC. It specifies CASSFRPSSYEQYF.

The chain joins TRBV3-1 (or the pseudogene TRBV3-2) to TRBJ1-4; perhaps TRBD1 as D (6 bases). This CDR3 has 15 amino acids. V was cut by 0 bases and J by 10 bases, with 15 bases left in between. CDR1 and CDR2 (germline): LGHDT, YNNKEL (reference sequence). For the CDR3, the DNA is TGTGCCAGCAGCCAAGACAGGGGAAGGGTGGGAAAACTGTTTTTT. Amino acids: CASSQDRGRVGKLFF.

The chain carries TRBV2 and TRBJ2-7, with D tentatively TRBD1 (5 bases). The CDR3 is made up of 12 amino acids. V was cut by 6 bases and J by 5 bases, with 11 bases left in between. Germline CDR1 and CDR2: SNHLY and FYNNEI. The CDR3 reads CASRTDWDEQYF. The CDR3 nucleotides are TGTGCCAGCAGGACAGATTGGGACGAGCAGTACTTC.

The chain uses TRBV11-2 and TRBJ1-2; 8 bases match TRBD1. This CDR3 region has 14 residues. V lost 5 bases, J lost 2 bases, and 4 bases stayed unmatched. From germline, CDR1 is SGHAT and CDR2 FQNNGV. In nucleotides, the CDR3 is TGTGCCAGCAGCATCAGACAGGGGAACTATGGCTACACCTTC. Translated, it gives CASSIRQGNYGYTF.

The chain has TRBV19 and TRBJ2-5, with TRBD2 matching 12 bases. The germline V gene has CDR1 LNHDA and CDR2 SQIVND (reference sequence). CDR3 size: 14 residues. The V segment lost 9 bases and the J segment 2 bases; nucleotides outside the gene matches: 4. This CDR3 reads CASGLAGRQETQYF. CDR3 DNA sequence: TGTGCCAGCGGACTAGCGGGAAGGCAAGAGACCCAGTACTTC.

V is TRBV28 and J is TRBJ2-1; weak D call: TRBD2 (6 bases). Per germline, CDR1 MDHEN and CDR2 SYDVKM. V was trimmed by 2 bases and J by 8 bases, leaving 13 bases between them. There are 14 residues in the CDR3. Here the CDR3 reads CASSLTPGSDEQFF. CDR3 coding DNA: TGTGCCAGCAGTTTAACTCCCGGGAGCGATGAGCAGTTCTTC.